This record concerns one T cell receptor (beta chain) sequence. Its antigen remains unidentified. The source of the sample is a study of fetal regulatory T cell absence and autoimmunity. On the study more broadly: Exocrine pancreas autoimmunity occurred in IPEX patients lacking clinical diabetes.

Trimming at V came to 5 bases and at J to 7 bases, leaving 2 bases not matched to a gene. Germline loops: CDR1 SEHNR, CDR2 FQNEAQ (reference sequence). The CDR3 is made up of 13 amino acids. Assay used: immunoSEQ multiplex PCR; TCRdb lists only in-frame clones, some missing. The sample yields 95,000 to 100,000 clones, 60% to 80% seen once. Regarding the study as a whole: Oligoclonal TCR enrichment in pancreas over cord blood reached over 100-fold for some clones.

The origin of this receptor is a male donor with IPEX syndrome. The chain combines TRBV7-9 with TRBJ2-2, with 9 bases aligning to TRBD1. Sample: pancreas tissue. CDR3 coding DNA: TGTGCCAGCAGCACGACAGGGGGCGGGGAGCTGTTTTTT. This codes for CASSTTGGGELFF.